Following are 5 T cell receptor beta chains from one sample sequenced in a study of OX40 agonist ivuxolimab in advanced cancers. The library was prepared using the immunoSEQ multiplex PCR assay. The table was pulled from immuneACCESS by TCRdb, which kept in-frame rearrangements only. Such tables lose some clones; where checked, under half of the loss comes from unresolved V genes, and the rest has no known cause. Counted in this sample were about 62,000 clones; around nine tenths of them appeared once. Together, the top ten hold over 0.25% of the sample. The sequencing here drew on CD4+ or CD8+ T cells sorted from blood, taken in a trial of the OX40 agonist ivuxolimab. These receptor sequences come from an adult with an advanced solid tumor such as melanoma, head and neck, liver or kidney cancer.

In DNA form, the CDR3 reads TGCGCCAGCAGCCAAGCCCCGGGGCAGGCCTACGAGCAGTACTTC. It encodes CASSQAPGQAYEQYF. This chain connects TRBV4-3 to TRBJ2-7; either TRBD1 or TRBD2 may fit D (5 bases each). The V end was cut by 1 base, the J end by 2 bases, with 12 bases between. Germline assignment: CDR1 LGHNA and CDR2 YSLEER. This CDR3 is 15 amino acids long.

In its sample, this clone was seen once. This chain joins TRBV25-1 and TRBJ1-1; no reliable D call. This CDR3 comprises 8 residues. The V end was cut by 10 bases, the J end by 11 bases, with 8 bases between. The V gene's germline CDR1 is MGHDK and CDR2 SYGVNS. The CDR3, as DNA: TGTGCCACCCGAGGGGCTTTCTTT. It codes for CATRGAFF.

The rearrangement joins TRBV28 to TRBJ1-1; D is unclear. CDR1 MDHEN and CDR2 SYDVKM come from the germline V gene. V lost 8 bases and J 10 bases, leaving 20 bases between the germline ends. The CDR3 is made up of 13 amino acids. The CDR3 bases are TGTGCCAGCCATCCCCAGTACACGACTTTAGCTTTCTTT. Its protein product is CASHPQYTTLAFF.

V and J are TRBV4-3 and TRBJ2-3; D could derive from TRBD1 or TRBD2 (9 bases each). V was clipped by 0 bases and J by 5 bases, with 33 bases between them. Germline V gene data show CDR1 as LGHNA and CDR2 as YSLEER. This CDR3 region has 22 residues. In DNA form, the CDR3 reads TGCGCCAGCAGCCAAGATCCTACGGGACAGGGTAAGGTAGCGGGAGCTCAAGATACGCAGTATTTT. This codes for CASSQDPTGQGKVAGAQDTQYF.

The V call is TRBV18, the J call TRBJ2-7; D gene uncertain. V was trimmed by 2 bases and J by 11 bases, leaving 16 bases between them. Germline V gene lookup returns CDR1 KGHSH and CDR2 LQKENI. The CDR3 is 13 amino acids. Here the CDR3 reads CASSPGETTSKYF. Here the CDR3 DNA reads TGTGCCAGCTCACCAGGCGAAACTACGAGCAAGTACTTC.